What follows are 10 T cell receptor beta chains derived from one specimen sequenced in a study of T cell repertoires in ileal Crohn's disease (dated by TCRdb to between 2018 and 2021). The protocol used for the library was the immunoSEQ multiplex PCR assay. Drawn from immuneACCESS, this table holds only the in-frame rearrangements with V and J called that TCRdb kept. Clones are partly lost; checked studies trace under half to an unresolved V gene and leave the rest unexplained. The sample includes 10,000 to 15,000 clones, with 80% to 90% observed a single time. The leading ten clones occupy 17% of the sample. The sample's time point label, in plain terms: neoterminal ileum biopsy at postoperative endoscopy, about 6 months after surgery. The material sequenced was ileal tissue. These receptors came from an adult with Crohn's disease.

J is TRBJ2-2 and V is TRBV28, with a tentative D call TRBD1 (5 bases). Per germline, CDR1 MDHEN and CDR2 SYDVKM. The CDR3 runs 13 residues. The V end was cut by 8 bases, the J end by 7 bases, with 14 bases between. The CDR3 sequence is CASRRQGSGELFF. The CDR3 DNA is TGTGCCAGCCGCCGGCAGGGAAGCGGGGAGCTGTTTTTT.

In regard to this clone: Additional DNA sequences in this sample encode the identical CDR3. The chain recombines TRBV19 with TRBJ1-2; 8 bases match TRBD1. This CDR3 has 13 amino acids. The J segment lost 8 bases and the V segment lost 5 bases, leaving 7 bases of the junction unmatched. CDR1 is LNHDA and CDR2 is SQIVND in the germline V gene (reference sequence). In DNA, the CDR3 is TGTGCCAGTAGTCTCGGACAGGGAGACGGCTACACCTTC. Encoded protein: CASSLGQGDGYTF.

Concerning this clone itself: Other nucleotide sequences in the sample specify the same CDR3. The chain has TRBV7-2 and TRBJ2-7; TRBD1 aligns across 8 bases. The CDR3 extends over 13 amino acids. Germline V gene data show CDR1 as SGHTA and CDR2 as FQGNSA. The trim removed 5 bases at V and 1 base at J, leaving 1 base unmatched. The chain's CDR3 is CASSRDRSYEQYF. CDR3 DNA sequence: TGTGCCAGCAGCCGGGACAGGTCCTACGAGCAGTACTTC.

The rearrangement uses TRBV23-1 and TRBJ1-1; D is undetermined. TRBV23-1 is an ORF; its function is uncertain. Trimming took off 0 bases at V and 0 bases at J, with 8 bases between the two ends. This CDR3 region has 15 residues. The CDR3 coding sequence is TGCGCCAGCAGTCAATCTCCCACAGTGAACACTGAAGCTTTCTTT. Translated: CASSQSPTVNTEAFF.

Only one count was recorded for this clone. The V call is TRBV11-3, the J call TRBJ2-1, with D unclear. CDR1 SGHNT and CDR2 YENEEA come from the germline V gene. The CDR3 totals 14 residues. V lost 1 base and J lost 9, with 13 bases in between. Here the CDR3 DNA reads TGTGCCAGCAGCTTAGTGGTGAACGGCGGTGAGCAGTTCTTC. Protein: CASSLVVNGGEQFF.

V and J are TRBV4-2 and TRBJ1-2; TRBD1 agrees at 7 bases. V was pared by 0 bases and J by 7 bases, with 5 bases of the junction left unmatched. Germline loops: CDR1 LGHNA, CDR2 YNFKEQ. This CDR3 comprises 14 residues. CDR3 nucleotides: TGTGCCAGCAGCCAAGAAGAGGGGGCGATTGGCTACACCTTC. Protein sequence: CASSQEEGAIGYTF.

This chain uses TRBV19 with TRBJ1-5; D is possibly TRBD1 (5 bases). Germline V gene lookup returns CDR1 LNHDA and CDR2 SQIVND (reference sequence). The V gene lost 8 bases and the J gene lost 0 bases, with 26 bases spanning the gap. The CDR3 has 19 amino acids. The CDR3 spells CASHARAGPNLYSNQPQHF. DNA of the CDR3: TGTGCCAGTCACGCTCGAGCGGGACCGAACCTTTATAGCAATCAGCCCCAGCATTTT.

This clone was seen a single time. The chain employs TRBV28 and TRBJ1-3, with D possibly being TRBD1 (5 bases). V lost 5 bases and J lost 1, with 12 bases in between. This CDR3 has 15 residues. Looked up from germline, CDR1 is MDHEN and CDR2 is SYDVKM. The CDR3 coding sequence is TGTGCCAGCAGTCAACCTGGGGGGTCTGGAAACACCATATATTTT. Protein: CASSQPGGSGNTIYF.

This clone is a singleton in its sample. This rearrangement joins TRBV5-1 to TRBJ1-4; weak D call: TRBD1 (5 bases). Trimming removed 0 bases from V and 5 bases from J, with 11 bases in between. Germline-derived CDR1 and CDR2 are SGHRS and YFSETQ. The CDR3 spans 15 residues. CDR3 sequence reads: CASSLAGAANEKLFF. CDR3 in DNA: TGCGCCAGCAGCTTGGCTGGGGCGGCAAATGAAAAACTGTTTTTT.

This clone was observed a handful of times. The chain employs TRBV30 and TRBJ1-5, with D maybe TRBD1 (5 bases). The V gene's germline CDR1 is GTSNPN and CDR2 SVGIG (reference sequence). The CDR3 loop spans 14 amino acids. V gave up 2 bases and J gave up 5 bases, with 13 bases separating them. CDR3 DNA sequence: TGTGCCTGGAGTCCTAAAAGGGGTTATCAGCCCCAGCATTTT. Protein product: CAWSPKRGYQPQHF.